The sequence of this TCR beta chain was determined in a study of blood T cell repertoires in COVID-19. About the study: From T cells, B-cell-depleted T cells, or PBMCs came the material, which was cDNA or gDNA.

CDR1 LGHDT and CDR2 YNNKEL come from the germline V gene (reference sequence). J gave up 4 bases and V 0 bases, and 5 bases lay outside the gene matches. The CDR3 has 17 residues. Source study methods: Researchers report that nucleated cell counts were estimated from reference gene primer amplification. TCRdb keeps only in-frame clones here, not all; method: immunoSEQ multiplex PCR. Clone size and the V and J calls come from that table; the DNA yielded D and trimming. The sample yields around 130,000 clones, less than 90% seen once. The source is a young man who had recovered from COVID-19. The chain links TRBV3-1 (or the pseudogene TRBV3-2) to TRBJ2-1, with 11 bases lining up with TRBD2. Sequenced input: PBMCs or T cells enriched from blood (not recorded which). Here the CDR3 reads CASSQDLAGGAYNEQFF. CDR3 DNA sequence: TGTGCCAGCAGCCAAGACTTAGCGGGGGGGGCTTACAATGAGCAGTTCTTC.